These 4 T cell receptor beta chains were all obtained from the same sample, sequenced in a study of blood T cell repertoires in COVID-19. Data came from immunoSEQ multiplex PCR; TCRdb stores just in-frame clones and leaves some out. This sample has 97,000 or so clones; about 81% occur once, and the top ten carry around 18%. Input material: peripheral blood. The receptors here all came from a man older than 75 with acute or convalescent COVID-19.

V is TRBV29-1 and J is TRBJ1-1; TRBD1 agrees at 7 bases. CDR3 length: 13 amino acids. Looked up from germline, CDR1 is SQVTM and CDR2 is ANQGSEA. V gave up 6 bases and J gave up 0 bases; unmatched junction bases: 4. The CDR3 region has the DNA TGCAGCGTCATTGGGACAGTGAACACTGAAGCTTTCTTT. Protein: CSVIGTVNTEAFF.

The rearrangement uses TRBV5-1 and TRBJ2-3, with D possibly being TRBD1 (5 bases). Germline V gene data show CDR1 as SGHRS and CDR2 as YFSETQ. The CDR3 spans 14 residues. Trimming took off 4 bases at V and 0 bases at J, with 9 bases between the two ends. CDR3 bases: TGCGCCAGCAGCCCTACAGGAAGCACAGATACGCAGTATTTT. This gives the protein CASSPTGSTDTQYF.

The CDR3 loop reads CASSLTGFAGELFF. The CDR3 region has the DNA TGTGCCAGCAGTTTGACAGGGTTTGCCGGGGAGCTGTTTTTT. V and J are TRBV28 and TRBJ2-2, with TRBD1 matching over 7 bases. The CDR3 runs to 14 residues. V lost 3 bases, J lost 6 bases, and 4 bases stayed unmatched. Germline lookup yields CDR1 MDHEN and CDR2 SYDVKM.

The chain has TRBV9 and TRBJ1-6; the D gene is possibly TRBD1 (6 bases). Germline CDR1 reads SGDLS; CDR2 reads YYNGEE. The CDR3 extends over 17 amino acids. Trimming shortened V by 3 bases and J by 0 bases, and 13 bases separated the two germline ends. The CDR3 region is CASSAGTQSSYNSPLHF. CDR3 DNA: TGTGCCAGCAGCGCCGGGACACAGAGCTCCTATAATTCACCCCTCCACTTT.